These T cell receptor beta chains were read from a single sample in a study of T-cell reconstitution after alpha-beta-depleted transplantation in children. TCRdb analysed the PCR reads with MiXCR anew, one entry per CDR3 protein. The sample includes about 400,000 distinct CDR3 sequences, roughly 17% of them seen just once. Sequencing used PBMCs, mostly from graft donor cells, obtained 360 days after TCRalphabeta/CD19-depleted stem cell transplant. The source is a boy under three years old who had a stem cell transplant for Wiskott-Aldrich syndrome, so the T cells may come from the graft donor. CDR3s include the opening cysteine and the closing phenylalanine or tryptophan. The order of the fields is clone size, J gene, V gene, D gene, CDR3 protein, CDR3 DNA. A D gene is named only where the DNA matches it firmly. The listing skips clone size in some rows; elsewhere it reads once, few, many or a size class.

NA TRBJ2-5 TRBV24-1 NA CATSDPRQDQETQYF TGTGCCACCAGTGACCCCCGACAGGATCAAGAGACCCAGTACTTC
NA TRBJ2-1 TRBV11-1 NA CASSLGPLKGSSYNEQFF TGTGCCAGCAGCTTAGGCCCTCTGAAAGGGAGCTCCTACAATGAGCAGTTCTTC
few TRBJ2-7 TRBV18 NA CASSPPGQSYEQYF TGTGCCAGCTCACCACCGGGACAATCCTACGAGCAGTACTTC
few TRBJ2-7 TRBV27 NA CASSLEASIPSYEQYF TGTGCCAGCAGTTTAGAGGCCTCCATCCCCTCCTACGAGCAGTACTTC
NA TRBJ2-4 TRBV21-1 NA CASTPGLAGPIAKNIQYF TGTGCCAGCACCCCGGGACTAGCGGGACCTATAGCCAAAAACATTCAGTACTTC
many TRBJ2-5 TRBV12-3/TRBV12-4 NA CASKRAGGVTQYF TGTGCCAGCAAAAGGGCTGGCGGGGTGACCCAGTACTTC
many TRBJ2-2 TRBV20-1 NA CSARDPTGRGTGELFF TGCAGTGCTAGAGATCCCACAGGGAGGGGCACCGGGGAGCTGTTTTTT
few TRBJ1-2 TRBV12-3/TRBV12-4 TRBD1 CASSRDRNHGYTF TGTGCCAGCAGTCGGGACAGGAACCATGGCTACACCTTC
NA TRBJ2-1 TRBV5-5 NA CASSLAQDFYNEQFF TGTGCCAGCAGCTTGGCCCAGGACTTCTACAATGAGCAGTTCTTC
few TRBJ2-2 TRBV6-1 NA CASSDLPPGELFF TGTGCCAGCAGTGACCTCCCCCCCGGGGAGCTGTTTTTT
once TRBJ2-5 TRBV18 NA CASSRLREGETQYF TGTGCCAGCTCACGCCTCAGGGAAGGAGAGACCCAGTACTTC
few TRBJ2-2 TRBV11-2 NA CASSSGRTWSGELFF TGTGCCAGCAGCTCCGGGAGAACCTGGTCCGGGGAGCTGTTTTTT
NA TRBJ1-1 TRBV20-1 NA CSASYGPLNTEAFF TGCAGTGCTAGTTACGGACCCCTGAACACTGAAGCTTTCTTT
many TRBJ2-1 TRBV5-1 TRBD2 CASSFLADYNEQFF TGCGCCAGCAGCTTTCTAGCGGATTACAATGAGCAGTTCTTC
few TRBJ1-6 TRBV12-3/TRBV12-4 NA CASSFQNSPLHF TGTGCCAGCAGTTTCCAGAATTCACCCCTCCACTTT
many TRBJ2-1 TRBV4-3 NA CASSAQWSYNEQFF TGCGCCAGCAGCGCCCAATGGTCCTACAATGAGCAGTTCTTC
few TRBJ2-1 TRBV12-3/TRBV12-4 NA CASSHDIAGYNEQFF TGTGCCAGCAGTCATGACATTGCGGGGTACAATGAGCAGTTCTTC
NA TRBJ2-3 TRBV7-8 TRBD1 CASSPDRDTDTQYF TGTGCCAGCAGCCCGGACAGGGACACAGATACGCAGTATTTT
few TRBJ1-1 TRBV2 NA CASSSRGRSTEAFF TGTGCCAGCAGCAGCCGTGGCCGGTCGACTGAAGCTTTCTTT
many TRBJ2-7 TRBV7-2 NA CASSLEGYPYEQYF TGTGCCAGCAGCTTAGAAGGGTACCCCTACGAGCAGTACTTC
NA TRBJ2-3 TRBV18 TRBD2 CASSRLAGDTDTQYF TGTGCCAGCTCACGACTAGCGGGAGACACAGATACGCAGTATTTT
NA TRBJ1-2 TRBV6-5 NA CASSYDWGNGYTF TGTGCCAGCAGTTACGATTGGGGGAATGGCTACACCTTC
NA TRBJ2-7 TRBV4-2 TRBD2 CASSQEGAGGSTSYEQYF TGTGCCAGCAGCCAAGAGGGAGCGGGGGGCTCCACATCCTACGAGCAGTACTTC
many TRBJ2-3 TRBV28 TRBD2 CASSFPAGGRSTDTQYF TGTGCCAGCAGTTTCCCAGCGGGGGGGCGTTCAACAGATACGCAGTATTTT
NA TRBJ2-7 TRBV7-8 NA CASSANRERPSYEQYF TGTGCCAGCAGCGCGAACAGGGAGCGACCCTCCTACGAGCAGTACTTC
NA TRBJ2-5 TRBV2 TRBD1 CASRHDRGSETQYF TGTGCCAGCAGGCACGACAGGGGGAGCGAGACCCAGTACTTC
NA TRBJ2-4 TRBV11-2 NA CASSLDRAHSKNIQYF TGTGCCAGCAGCTTAGATCGGGCCCATAGCAAAAACATTCAGTACTTC
many TRBJ1-1 TRBV5-1 NA CASSLGGEAFF TGTGCCAGCAGCTTAGGGGGTGAAGCTTTCTTT
few TRBJ2-1 TRBV29-1 TRBD1 CSVGGQGNRNEQFF TGCAGCGTTGGGGGACAGGGGAACAGAAATGAGCAGTTCTTC
NA TRBJ2-1 TRBV4-3 TRBD2 CASSQSPLAGVGLNEQFF TGCGCCAGCAGCCAATCCCCTTTGGCGGGAGTAGGATTAAATGAGCAGTTCTTC
few TRBJ2-2 TRBV29-1 TRBD2 CSVEIGSGGGTGELFF TGCAGCGTTGAAATCGGGAGCGGGGGGGGCACCGGGGAGCTGTTTTTT
NA TRBJ2-4 TRBV15 NA CATSRDPVQALAKNIQYF TGTGCCACCAGCAGAGATCCTGTACAGGCGTTAGCCAAAAACATTCAGTACTTC
NA TRBJ2-7 TRBV3-1 NA CASSQDPGQFYEQYF TGTGCCAGCAGCCAAGATCCGGGACAATTCTACGAGCAGTACTTC
many TRBJ2-3 TRBV5-1 NA CASKAVGSTDTQYF TGCGCCAGCAAAGCGGTAGGGAGCACAGATACGCAGTATTTT
NA TRBJ2-5 TRBV24-1 TRBD2 CATSDYRLSSGRPQETQYF TGTGCCACCAGTGATTATCGGTTATCTAGCGGGAGGCCACAAGAGACCCAGTACTTC
NA TRBJ2-1 TRBV20-1 NA CSVRGSYNEQFF TGCAGTGTGCGCGGCTCCTACAATGAGCAGTTCTTC
NA TRBJ2-5 TRBV5-1 TRBD2 CASSPTWTSGGGETQYF TGCGCCAGCAGCCCTACCTGGACTAGCGGGGGTGGAGAGACCCAGTACTTC
few TRBJ2-7 TRBV11-3 TRBD1 CASSPPRRTGAEQYF TGTGCCAGCAGCCCACCAAGAAGGACAGGGGCCGAGCAGTACTTC
many TRBJ2-5 TRBV5-1 NA CASSLLGEETQYF TGCGCCAGCAGCTTGCTGGGGGAAGAGACCCAGTACTTC
NA TRBJ2-5 TRBV7-2 TRBD2 CASSLDTSGRKETQYF TGTGCCAGCAGCTTAGATACTAGCGGGAGAAAAGAGACCCAGTACTTC
few TRBJ2-4 TRBV5-1 NA CASSLGVGKTKNIQYF TGCGCCAGCAGCTTGGGGGTAGGGAAGACCAAAAACATTCAGTACTTC
many TRBJ2-1 TRBV3-1 TRBD2 CASSFLAGEYNEQFF TGTGCCAGCAGCTTCTTAGCGGGAGAGTACAATGAGCAGTTCTTC
NA TRBJ2-1 TRBV4-3 TRBD2 CASSLRRLLAGGTNEQFF TGCGCCAGCAGCCTCAGAAGACTACTAGCGGGAGGGACCAATGAGCAGTTCTTC
NA TRBJ2-7 TRBV4-1 TRBD1 CASSHPGQGTYEQYF TGCGCCAGCAGCCATCCGGGACAGGGGACCTACGAGCAGTACTTC
NA TRBJ1-5 TRBV27 NA CASSLWRNQPQHF TGTGCCAGCAGTTTATGGAGAAATCAGCCCCAGCATTTT
NA TRBJ2-1 TRBV20-1 NA CSASSYLYNEQFF TGCAGTGCTTCCTCGTACCTATACAATGAGCAGTTCTTC
NA TRBJ2-3 TRBV5-1 TRBD2 CASSLAGGGARGDTQYF TGCGCCAGCAGCTTGGCTGGCGGGGGGGCCAGGGGGGATACGCAGTATTTT
NA TRBJ2-3 TRBV28 NA CASSPRLAGTQYF TGTGCCAGCAGTCCCAGACTTGCAGGTACGCAGTATTTT
NA TRBJ2-5 TRBV7-6 TRBD1 CASSIGQGLTQYF TGTGCCAGCAGCATAGGACAGGGGCTGACCCAGTACTTC
NA TRBJ2-1 TRBV4-2 TRBD2 CASSQFQRGGREQFF TGTGCCAGCAGCCAATTCCAGCGGGGGGGCCGTGAGCAGTTCTTC
NA TRBJ2-3 TRBV28 NA CASSLIAGDTQYF TGTGCCAGCAGTTTAATAGCCGGAGATACGCAGTATTTT
few TRBJ1-2 TRBV6-5 NA CASSYGQTIYGYTF TGTGCCAGCAGTTACGGCCAGACGATCTATGGCTACACCTTC
NA TRBJ2-7 TRBV2 NA CASSEPLNEQYF TGTGCCAGCAGTGAACCCCTAAACGAGCAGTACTTC
NA TRBJ2-1 TRBV5-1 NA CASSPPQVRTRNEQFF TGCGCCAGCAGCCCCCCGCAGGTAAGGACAAGGAATGAGCAGTTCTTC
NA TRBJ2-3 TRBV7-6 NA CASSHLLTDTQYF TGTGCCAGCAGCCACCTGCTCACAGATACGCAGTATTTT
few TRBJ1-1 TRBV5-1 NA CASSLTDGEAFF TGCGCCAGCAGCCTAACAGACGGTGAAGCTTTCTTT
NA TRBJ2-7 TRBV6-2/TRBV6-3 NA CASRPTGNPNEQYF TGTGCCAGCAGACCTACAGGGAACCCCAACGAGCAGTACTTC
NA TRBJ2-1 TRBV5-6 NA CASSILPGSNEQFF TGTGCCAGCAGCATTTTGCCCGGGTCGAATGAGCAGTTCTTC
NA TRBJ1-4 TRBV12-3/TRBV12-4 NA CASRSAGEKLFF TGTGCCAGCAGATCGGCTGGGGAAAAACTGTTTTTT
few TRBJ2-7 TRBV29-1 TRBD1 CSVEVWRTGEQYF TGCAGCGTTGAGGTTTGGCGGACAGGCGAGCAGTACTTC